These 21 T cell receptor beta chains were sequenced from one sample in a study of cytomegalovirus exposure and HLA in healthy donors. Produced via immunoSEQ multiplex PCR; TCRdb's table is partial and in-frame only. The data hold approximately 300,000 clones, with about nine tenths observed a single time. The sample was PBMCs. Receptors originate from a woman younger than 35 in good health and CMV-seronegative.

The genes are TRBV5-1 and TRBJ2-7; D perhaps matches TRBD1 (6 bases). V lost 5 bases and J 3 bases, leaving 21 bases between the germline ends. Germline CDR1 and CDR2: SGHRS and YFSETQ. This CDR3 is built from 16 residues. CDR3: CASRLTTLGDNYEQYF. CDR3 DNA sequence: TGCGCCAGCAGACTAACCACCCTGGGGGACAACTACGAGCAGTACTTC.

The rearrangement joins TRBV7-6 to TRBJ2-7; TRBD1 aligns across 7 bases. The V and J ends lost 2 bases and 2 bases, in that order; junction bases with no gene match: 6. CDR1 SGHVS and CDR2 FNYEAQ come from the germline V gene. The CDR3 loop spans 15 amino acids. CDR3 residues: CASSLQGQNTYEQYF. CDR3 DNA sequence: TGTGCCAGCAGCTTACAGGGACAGAATACCTACGAGCAGTACTTC. The variable domain in full, completed from reference TRBV7-6 and TRBJ2-7, reads GAGVSQSPRYKVTKRGQDVALRCDPISGHVSLYWYRQALGQGPEFLTYFNYEAQQDKSGLPNDRFSAERPEGSISTLTIQRTEQRDSAMYRCASSLQGQNTYEQYFGPGTRLTVT.

The chain employs TRBV5-1 and TRBJ2-7, with 14 bases matching TRBD2. This CDR3 has 17 residues. Germline V gene data show CDR1 as SGHRS and CDR2 as YFSETQ. V trimming: 3 bases; J trimming: 2 bases; junction bases outside the gene matches: 7. CDR3 loop: CASSWGGLAGEAYEQYF. In nucleotides, the CDR3 is TGCGCCAGCAGCTGGGGGGGACTAGCGGGAGAGGCCTACGAGCAGTACTTC.

The rearrangement joins TRBV9 to TRBJ2-1, with D possibly being TRBD2 (6 bases). The CDR3 runs to 14 residues. CDR1 and CDR2 from the germline V gene are SGDLS and YYNGEE. V was trimmed by 4 bases and J by 6 bases, leaving 14 bases between them. Here the CDR3 reads CASSPRDPINEQFF. CDR3 nucleotides: TGTGCCAGCAGCCCGCGGGACCCGATCAATGAGCAGTTCTTC.

This clone was detected once. The CDR3 sequence: CASSLNTVYEQYF. The DNA for the CDR3 is TGTGCCAGCAGCCTCAACACCGTATACGAGCAGTACTTC. The chain employs TRBV7-2 and TRBJ2-7, with D hard to call. Trimming stripped 5 bases from V and 4 bases from J, with 12 bases between. CDR3 length: 13 amino acids. From germline, CDR1 is SGHTA and CDR2 FQGNSA.

For this clone: The same CDR3 arises from other DNA sequences in this sample as well. As DNA, the CDR3 is TGTGCCAGCAGCTTATCTTCTGGGGCCAACGTCCTGACTTTC. Protein sequence: CASSLSSGANVLTF. The V and J genes are TRBV7-3 and TRBJ2-6; unclear D gene. V was trimmed by 2 bases and J by 1 base, leaving 3 bases between them. The CDR3 extends over 14 amino acids. In germline, CDR1 is SGHTA, CDR2 FQGTGA.

The chain is built from TRBV28 and TRBJ2-2; 8 bases agree with TRBD2. J was trimmed by 6 bases and V by 6 bases; bases with no gene match: 9. The CDR3 consists of 15 residues. Germline values: CDR1 MDHEN, CDR2 SYDVKM. CDR3 sequence reads: CASSRPGLGSGELFF. The CDR3 DNA follows: TGTGCCAGCAGCCGCCCGGGACTAGGTTCCGGGGAGCTGTTTTTT.

V usage is TRBV7-3 and J usage is TRBJ2-5; D perhaps matches TRBD1 (6 bases). The CDR3 has 18 amino acids. Germline V gene data show CDR1 as SGHTA and CDR2 as FQGTGA. The V and J ends lost 5 bases and 2 bases respectively, with 24 bases between them. CDR3 sequence: CASSPTVPGPTGQETQYF. CDR3 DNA: TGTGCCAGCAGCCCGACAGTCCCGGGGCCGACAGGACAAGAGACCCAGTACTTC.

The CDR3 DNA follows: TGTGCCAGCAGCTCGACTAGCGGGAGGGGTGGCTCCTACGAGCAGTACTTC. Its protein product is CASSSTSGRGGSYEQYF. V gene TRBV7-9 combines with J gene TRBJ2-7, with 14 bases matching TRBD2. With 4 bases clipped from V and 0 bases from J, the junction kept 5 bases outside the gene matches. Germline V gives CDR1 SEHNR, CDR2 FQNEAQ (reference sequence). This CDR3 is 17 amino acids long.

The chain uses TRBV23-1 and TRBJ1-2, with 9 bases aligning to TRBD1. TRBV23-1 belongs to the ORF category, with a function that is uncertain. This CDR3 has 14 residues. V gave up 1 base and J gave up 7 bases; unmatched junction bases: 4. Here the CDR3 DNA reads TGCGCCAGCAGTCAATTAACAGGGGGCGGTGGCTACACCTTC. It specifies CASSQLTGGGGYTF.

The V call is TRBV11-2, the J call TRBJ2-5; 9 positions agree with TRBD2. The J segment lost 5 bases and the V segment lost 5 bases, leaving 3 bases of the junction unmatched. The CDR3 has 13 residues. Germline values: CDR1 SGHAT, CDR2 FQNNGV. CDR3: CASSLSGSETQYF. The CDR3 nucleotides are TGTGCCAGCAGCCTTAGCGGGAGTGAGACCCAGTACTTC.

The chain has TRBV6-1 and TRBJ2-7, with D maybe TRBD1 (5 bases). The V and J ends lost 6 bases and 3 bases respectively, with 9 bases between them. From germline, CDR1 is MNHNS and CDR2 SASEGT. The CDR3 contains 12 residues. CDR3 region: CASSLDNYEQYF. The CDR3 coding sequence is TGTGCCAGCAGCTTGGACAACTACGAGCAGTACTTC.

The chain carries TRBV11-2 and TRBJ2-7, with TRBD1 matching 7 bases. With 0 bases clipped from V and 4 bases from J, the junction kept 3 bases outside the gene matches. CDR3 length: 14 residues. Germline V gene data show CDR1 as SGHAT and CDR2 as FQNNGV. The DNA of the CDR3 is TGTGCCAGCAGCTTAGATGGGACAGATTACGAGCAGTACTTC. Its protein product is CASSLDGTDYEQYF.

In its sample, this clone was seen once. The gene calls are TRBV28 and TRBJ1-2, with D maybe TRBD1 (5 bases). Germline lookup yields CDR1 MDHEN and CDR2 SYDVKM. The V end lost 3 bases, the J end lost 0 bases, and 8 bases lay between the germline ends. CDR3 size: 14 residues. DNA for the CDR3: TGTGCCAGCAGTTTGGTACAGGCTAACTATGGCTACACCTTC. Translating it yields CASSLVQANYGYTF.

This sequence joins TRBV28 and TRBJ1-1; a weak D match, TRBD1 (5 bases). Trimming shortened V by 6 bases and J by 2 bases, and 13 bases separated the two germline ends. Germline values: CDR1 MDHEN, CDR2 SYDVKM. CDR3 size: 14 residues. CDR3 sequence: CASSPPDKNTEAFF. The DNA for the CDR3 is TGTGCCAGCAGCCCCCCGGACAAAAACACTGAAGCTTTCTTT.

The genes are TRBV5-4 and TRBJ2-7; 10 bases fit TRBD2. Losses at the gene ends were 5 bases for V and 5 bases for J; bases not matched to a gene: 7. Germline CDR1 reads SGHNT; CDR2 reads YYREEE (reference sequence). CDR3 size: 14 residues. CDR3 nucleotides: TGTGCCAGCAGTCAGCGGGAGGGCCTTCACGAGCAGTACTTC. It codes for CASSQREGLHEQYF.

The chain uses TRBV28 and TRBJ2-5; 8 bases match TRBD2. V shed 5 bases, J shed 0 bases, and the junction held 23 bases outside the gene matches. The CDR3 has 21 residues. The germline V gene encodes CDR1 MDHEN and CDR2 SYDVKM. The CDR3: CASSPIPTTSGGASYQETQYF. CDR3 coding DNA: TGTGCCAGCAGTCCTATCCCAACAACTAGCGGAGGGGCTTCGTACCAAGAGACCCAGTACTTC.

The chain recombines TRBV4-3 with TRBJ2-1; D is perhaps TRBD2 (6 bases). The ends were cut back, 0 bases at V and 3 bases at J, with 15 bases in the middle. Germline CDR1 is LGHNA and CDR2 is YSLEER. This CDR3 contains 17 residues. The chain's CDR3 is CASSQDMREVVYNEQFF. In DNA, the CDR3 is TGCGCCAGCAGCCAAGATATGAGGGAGGTCGTCTACAATGAGCAGTTCTTC.

This rearrangement joins TRBV11-2 to TRBJ2-1, with D unclear. This CDR3 is built from 10 residues. The germline gives CDR1 SGHAT, CDR2 FQNNGV. Trimming took off 8 bases at V and 9 bases at J, with 8 bases between the two ends. Here the CDR3 reads CASGDGEQFF. DNA of the CDR3: TGTGCCAGCGGAGACGGTGAGCAGTTCTTC.

The rearrangement uses TRBV10-2 and TRBJ2-3, with TRBD2 matching 10 bases. Germline loops: CDR1 WSHSY, CDR2 SAAADI. J lost 4 bases, V lost 7 bases, and 14 bases had no gene match. This CDR3 region has 17 residues. CDR3 in amino acids: CASTPWGLAGEADTQYF. Written as DNA, the CDR3 is TGCGCCAGCACCCCCTGGGGGCTAGCGGGAGAAGCAGATACGCAGTATTTT.

The J gene is TRBJ2-5, the V gene TRBV19, with 8 bases aligning to TRBD2. V dropped 4 bases and J dropped 5; count of bases not matched to a gene: 9. This CDR3 spans 15 amino acids. The germline V gene has CDR1 LNHDA and CDR2 SQIVND (reference sequence). The chain's CDR3 is CASSTLDGGGETQYF. The CDR3 nucleotides read TGTGCCAGTAGTACCCTGGACGGCGGGGGGGAGACCCAGTACTTC.